Listed below are T cell receptor beta chains from one sample, sequenced in a study of blood T cell repertoires in COVID-19. TCRdb's copy holds only in-frame clones and misses some; the assay was immunoSEQ multiplex PCR. This table holds 140,000 or so clones, 85% to 90% found once. The specimen was peripheral blood. The receptor source for this set is a woman aged 45 to 65 with active or convalescent COVID-19. Each CDR3 is given with its conserved first and last residue. A D gene is named only where the DNA matches it firmly. Rows give clone size only sometimes, using once, few, many, or a class for an expanded clone.

j_call cdr3_length d_call v_call clone_size cdr3_aa cdr3_nt
TRBJ1-2 13 - TRBV3-1/TRBV3-2 - CASSRGGGYGYTF TGTGCCAGCAGCCGAGGGGGTGGCTATGGCTACACCTTC
TRBJ1-2 15 TRBD1 TRBV19 - CASTPTPDRAHGYTF TGTGCCAGTACACCAACCCCGGACAGGGCCCATGGCTACACCTTC
TRBJ1-1 15 TRBD1 TRBV7-8 - CASSLKGQGVPEAFF TGTGCCAGCAGCTTAAAGGGACAGGGGGTCCCTGAAGCTTTCTTT
TRBJ1-6 16 - TRBV28 - CASSLPSTDTNSPLHF TGTGCCAGCAGTTTACCCTCGACAGATACCAATTCACCCCTCCACTTT
TRBJ1-1 12 - TRBV2 few CASSRRSTEAFF TGTGCCAGCAGTCGGAGGAGCACTGAAGCTTTCTTT
TRBJ1-6 12 - TRBV28 - CASSTLNSPLHF TGTGCCAGCAGTACTTTGAATTCACCCCTCCACTTT
TRBJ2-5 16 - TRBV21-1 - CASSKRGTGCTETQYF TGTGCCAGCAGCAAAAGGGGGACAGGGTGCACAGAGACCCAGTACTTC
TRBJ2-7 15 TRBD1 TRBV9 - CASSPRTGPPYEQYF TGTGCCAGCAGCCCTAGGACAGGCCCTCCCTACGAGCAGTACTTC
TRBJ2-7 16 TRBD1 TRBV4-1 - CASSQGRGQGPYEQYF TGCGCCAGCAGCCAAGGGCGCGGACAGGGGCCGTACGAGCAGTACTTC
TRBJ2-1 13 TRBD1 TRBV5-1 once CASRPTGANEQFF TGCGCCAGCAGACCCACAGGGGCTAATGAGCAGTTCTTC
TRBJ2-5 16 TRBD2 TRBV5-5 - CASSLEVRRGGETQYF TGTGCCAGCAGCTTGGAGGTTCGGCGGGGGGGAGAGACCCAGTACTTC
TRBJ1-1 14 TRBD1 TRBV18 few CASSPTGGGTEAFF TGTGCCAGCTCACCTACAGGGGGGGGCACTGAAGCTTTCTTT
TRBJ1-2 16 TRBD1 TRBV24-1 - CATSDPGTVLPYGYTF TGTGCCACCAGTGATCCCGGGACAGTTCTACCTTATGGCTACACCTTC
TRBJ2-1 14 - TRBV10-3 - CAIGPQHSYNEQFF TGTGCCATCGGCCCACAGCACTCCTACAATGAGCAGTTCTTC
TRBJ2-7 13 TRBD1 TRBV5-4 - CASSFGDRYEQYF TGTGCCAGCAGCTTCGGGGACAGATACGAGCAGTACTTC
TRBJ2-5 13 - TRBV11-2 once CASNHDRKETQYF TGTGCCAGCAACCACGACAGGAAAGAGACCCAGTACTTC
TRBJ2-2 15 TRBD1 TRBV24-1 - CATSDPGGVAGELFF TGTGCCACCAGTGATCCAGGGGGCGTAGCCGGGGAGCTGTTTTTT
TRBJ2-7 15 - TRBV5-1 - CASSRGDTTLLEQYF TGCGCCAGCAGCCGGGGAGATACCACCCTTCTGGAGCAGTACTTC
TRBJ2-3 16 TRBD2 TRBV30 - CAWSVLSSGFTDTQYF TGTGCCTGGAGTGTACTTTCTAGCGGGTTCACAGATACGCAGTATTTT
TRBJ1-1 17 - TRBV5-1 - CASSLVDHRPSNTEAFF TGCGCCAGCAGCTTGGTCGACCACAGGCCATCTAACACTGAAGCTTTCTTT
TRBJ1-1 15 TRBD1 TRBV19 - CASSRGQGGNTEAFF TGTGCCAGTAGTCGAGGACAGGGGGGGAACACTGAAGCTTTCTTT
TRBJ2-1 14 TRBD2 TRBV28 - CASSSGTSTALMFF TGTGCCAGCAGTTCAGGGACTAGCACCGCCTTGATGTTCTTC
TRBJ2-3 14 - TRBV5-1 - CASSSKDYTDTQYF TGCGCCAGCAGCTCCAAGGACTACACAGATACGCAGTATTTT
TRBJ2-5 11 - TRBV6-5 - CASSTRETQYF TGTGCCAGCAGCACCAGAGAGACCCAGTACTTC
TRBJ1-4 11 TRBD1 TRBV7-8 - CATTRGRELFF TGTGCCACCACCAGGGGGCGTGAACTGTTTTTT
TRBJ1-6 17 - TRBV7-8 - CASSFSGFRGRNSPLHF TGTGCCAGCAGCTTCTCCGGATTCAGGGGAAGGAATTCACCCCTCCACTTT
TRBJ2-1 17 TRBD2 TRBV5-1 - CASSPLGLAGDRNEQFF TGCGCCAGCAGCCCACTCGGACTAGCGGGAGATCGGAATGAGCAGTTCTTC
TRBJ2-2 16 TRBD1 TRBV6-4 - CASSEFKTGGTGELFF TGTGCCAGCAGTGAGTTTAAGACAGGGGGGACCGGGGAGCTGTTTTTT
TRBJ1-1 14 - TRBV5-4 few CASQENRANTEAFF TGTGCCAGCCAGGAGAACAGGGCAAACACTGAAGCTTTCTTT
TRBJ2-3 17 TRBD2 TRBV29-1 - CSHLGLAGGVSTDTQYF TGCAGCCACCTGGGGCTAGCGGGGGGGGTTAGCACAGATACGCAGTATTTT
TRBJ2-3 15 TRBD2 TRBV28 - CASSLGGGSTDTQYF TGTGCCAGCAGTTTGGGGGGAGGGTCGACAGATACGCAGTATTTT
TRBJ2-3 16 TRBD2 TRBV20-1 - CSASATGTSIADTQYF TGCAGTGCTAGTGCAACCGGGACTAGCATTGCAGATACGCAGTATTTT
TRBJ2-3 11 - TRBV27 - CASSQQGTQYF TGTGCCAGCAGCCAACAGGGAACGCAGTATTTT
TRBJ2-5 16 TRBD2 TRBV5-4 few CASSSASGVGRETQYF TGTGCCAGCAGCTCCGCTAGCGGGGTGGGGCGAGAGACCCAGTACTTC
TRBJ1-1 16 TRBD1 TRBV9 - CASSDLDRGPNTEAFF TGTGCCAGCAGCGATCTTGACAGGGGACCCAACACTGAAGCTTTCTTT
TRBJ1-2 16 - TRBV19 few CASSILSRQPNYGYTF TGTGCCAGTAGTATTCTTTCACGACAGCCTAACTATGGCTACACCTTC
TRBJ1-1 14 - TRBV4-2 - CASSQDIRQTEAFF TGTGCCAGCAGCCAAGATATAAGACAAACTGAAGCTTTCTTT
TRBJ1-2 12 - TRBV14 - CASSRDTRGYTF TGTGCCAGCAGCCGAGACACGCGGGGCTACACCTTC